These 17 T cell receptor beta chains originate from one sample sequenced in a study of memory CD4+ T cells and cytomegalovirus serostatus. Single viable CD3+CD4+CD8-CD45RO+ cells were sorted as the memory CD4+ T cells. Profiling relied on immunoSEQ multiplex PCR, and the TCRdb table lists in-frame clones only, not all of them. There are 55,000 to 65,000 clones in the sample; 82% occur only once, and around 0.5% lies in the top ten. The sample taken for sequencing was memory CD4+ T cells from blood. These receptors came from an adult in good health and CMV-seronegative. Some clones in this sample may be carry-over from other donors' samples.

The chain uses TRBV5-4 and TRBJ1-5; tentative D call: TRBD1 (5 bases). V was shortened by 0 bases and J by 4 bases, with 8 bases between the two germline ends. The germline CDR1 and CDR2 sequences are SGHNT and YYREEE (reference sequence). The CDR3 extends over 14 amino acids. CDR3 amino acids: CASSLAGQNQPQHF. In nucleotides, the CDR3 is TGTGCCAGCAGCTTGGCAGGGCAGAATCAGCCCCAGCATTTT.

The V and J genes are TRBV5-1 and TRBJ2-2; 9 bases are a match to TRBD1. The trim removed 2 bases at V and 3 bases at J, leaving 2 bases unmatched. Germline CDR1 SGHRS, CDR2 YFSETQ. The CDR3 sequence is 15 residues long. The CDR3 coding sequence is TGCGCCAGCAGCTTACAGGGGGCGGACACCGGGGAGCTGTTTTTT. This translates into CASSLQGADTGELFF.

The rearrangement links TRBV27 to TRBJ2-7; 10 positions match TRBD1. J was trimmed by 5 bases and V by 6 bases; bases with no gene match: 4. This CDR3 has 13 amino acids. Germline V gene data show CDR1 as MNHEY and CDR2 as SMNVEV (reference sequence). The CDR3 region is CASRGQGYHEQYF. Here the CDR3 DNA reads TGTGCCAGCAGGGGACAGGGGTACCACGAGCAGTACTTC.

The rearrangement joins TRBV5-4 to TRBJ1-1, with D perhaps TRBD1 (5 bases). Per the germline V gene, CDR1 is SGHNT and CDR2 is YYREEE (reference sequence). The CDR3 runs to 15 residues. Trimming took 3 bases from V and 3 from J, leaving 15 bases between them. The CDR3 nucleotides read TGTGCCAGCAGCTCAAGCCACCTAGGGGACACTGAAGCTTTCTTT. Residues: CASSSSHLGDTEAFF. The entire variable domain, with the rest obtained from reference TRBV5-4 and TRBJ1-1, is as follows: ETGVTQSPTHLIKTRGQQVTLRCSSQSGHNTVSWYQQALGQGPQFIFQYYREEENGRGNFPPRFSGLQFPNYSSELNVNALELDDSALYLCASSSSHLGDTEAFFGQGTRLTVV.

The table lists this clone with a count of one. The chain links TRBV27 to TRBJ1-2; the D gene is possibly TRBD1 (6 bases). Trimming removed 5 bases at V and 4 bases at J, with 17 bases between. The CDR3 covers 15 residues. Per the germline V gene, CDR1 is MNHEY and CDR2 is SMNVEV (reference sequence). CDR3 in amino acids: CASSPLNRDGYGYTF. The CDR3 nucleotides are TGTGCCAGCAGTCCCCTCAACAGGGACGGCTATGGCTACACCTTC.

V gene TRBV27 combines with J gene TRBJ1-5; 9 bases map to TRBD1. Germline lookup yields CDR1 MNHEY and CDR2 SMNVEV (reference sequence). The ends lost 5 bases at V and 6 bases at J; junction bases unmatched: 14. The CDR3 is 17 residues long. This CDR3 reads CASSPNQQGARGQPQHF. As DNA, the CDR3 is TGTGCCAGCAGTCCCAATCAACAGGGGGCGCGGGGTCAGCCCCAGCATTTT.

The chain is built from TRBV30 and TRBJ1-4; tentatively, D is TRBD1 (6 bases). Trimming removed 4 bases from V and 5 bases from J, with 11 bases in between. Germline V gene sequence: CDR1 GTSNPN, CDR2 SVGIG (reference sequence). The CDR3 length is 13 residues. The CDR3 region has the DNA TGTGCCTGGAACGGACAGAGGAATGAAAAACTGTTTTTT. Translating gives CAWNGQRNEKLFF.

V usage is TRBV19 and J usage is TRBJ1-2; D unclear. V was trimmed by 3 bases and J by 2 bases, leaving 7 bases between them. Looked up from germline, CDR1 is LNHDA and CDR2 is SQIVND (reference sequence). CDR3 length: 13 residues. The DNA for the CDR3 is TGTGCCAGTAGTATTGGAGGGAACTATGGCTACACCTTC. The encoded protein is CASSIGGNYGYTF. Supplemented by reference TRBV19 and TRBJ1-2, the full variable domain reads DGGITQSPKYLFRKEGQNVTLSCEQNLNHDAMYWYRQDPGQGLRLIYYSQIVNDFQKGDIAEGYSVSREKKESFPLTVTSAQKNPTAFYLCASSIGGNYGYTFGSGTRLTVV.

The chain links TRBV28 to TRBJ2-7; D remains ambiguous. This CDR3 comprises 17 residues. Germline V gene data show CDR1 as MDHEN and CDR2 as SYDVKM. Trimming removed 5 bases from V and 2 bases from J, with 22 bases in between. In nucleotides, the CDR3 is TGTGCCAGCAGTCTGATAGTCCGGAAGAACAACCCCTACGAGCAGTACTTC. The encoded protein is CASSLIVRKNNPYEQYF.

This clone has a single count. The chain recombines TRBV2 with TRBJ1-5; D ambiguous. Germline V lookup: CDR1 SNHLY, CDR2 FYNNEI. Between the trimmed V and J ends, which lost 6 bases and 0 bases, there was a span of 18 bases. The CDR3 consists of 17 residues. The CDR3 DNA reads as TGTGCCAGCAGGGGGTCGGCAGAACATTATAGCAATCAGCCCCAGCATTTT. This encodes CASRGSAEHYSNQPQHF.

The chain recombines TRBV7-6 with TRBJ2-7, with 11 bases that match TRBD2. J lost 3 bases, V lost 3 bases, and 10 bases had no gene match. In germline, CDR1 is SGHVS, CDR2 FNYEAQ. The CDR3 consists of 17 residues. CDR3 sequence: CASSFLPTGTSGYEQYF. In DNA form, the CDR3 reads TGTGCCAGCAGCTTCTTACCGACCGGGACTAGCGGCTACGAGCAGTACTTC. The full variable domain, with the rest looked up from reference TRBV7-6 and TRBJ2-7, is GAGVSQSPRYKVTKRGQDVALRCDPISGHVSLYWYRQALGQGPEFLTYFNYEAQQDKSGLPNDRFSAERPEGSISTLTIQRTEQRDSAMYRCASSFLPTGTSGYEQYFGPGTRLTVT.

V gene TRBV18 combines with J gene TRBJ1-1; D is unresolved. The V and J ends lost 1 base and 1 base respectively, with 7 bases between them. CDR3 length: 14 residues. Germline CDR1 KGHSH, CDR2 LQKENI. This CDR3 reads CASSPLGQNTEAFF. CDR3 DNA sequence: TGTGCCAGCTCACCACTCGGTCAGAACACTGAAGCTTTCTTT.

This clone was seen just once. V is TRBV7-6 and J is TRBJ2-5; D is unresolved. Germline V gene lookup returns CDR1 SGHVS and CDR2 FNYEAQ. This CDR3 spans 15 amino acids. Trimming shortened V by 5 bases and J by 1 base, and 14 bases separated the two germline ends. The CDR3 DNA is TGTGCCAGCAGCCCGATCGGCGGTTCCCAAGAGACCCAGTACTTC. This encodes CASSPIGGSQETQYF.

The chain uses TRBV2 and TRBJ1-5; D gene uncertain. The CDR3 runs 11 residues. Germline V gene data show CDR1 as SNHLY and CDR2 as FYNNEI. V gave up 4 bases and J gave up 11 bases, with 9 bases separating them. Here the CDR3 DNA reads TGTGCCAGCAGTGGGGGAGTGGCCCAGCATTTT. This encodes CASSGGVAQHF.

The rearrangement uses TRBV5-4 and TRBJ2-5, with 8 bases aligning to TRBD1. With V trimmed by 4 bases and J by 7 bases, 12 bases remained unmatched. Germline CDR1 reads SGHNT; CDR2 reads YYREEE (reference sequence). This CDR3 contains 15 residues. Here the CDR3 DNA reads TGTGCCAGCAGCCTGGGGCAGGGGGCGAGAGGGACCCAGTACTTC. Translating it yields CASSLGQGARGTQYF.

The CDR3 is CASSQTTGVETQYF. Written as DNA, the CDR3 is TGCGCCAGCAGCCAAACGACAGGGGTTGAGACCCAGTACTTC. The chain carries TRBV5-1 and TRBJ2-5, with 8 nucleotides matching TRBD1. V dropped 4 bases and J dropped 5; count of bases not matched to a gene: 7. The CDR3 sequence is 14 residues long. Germline CDR1 reads SGHRS; CDR2 reads YFSETQ.

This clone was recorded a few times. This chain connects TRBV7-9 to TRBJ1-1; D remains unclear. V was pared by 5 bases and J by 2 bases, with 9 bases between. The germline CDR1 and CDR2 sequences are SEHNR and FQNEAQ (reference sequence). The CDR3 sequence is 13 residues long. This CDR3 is CASSQDLNTEAFF. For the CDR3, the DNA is TGTGCCAGCAGCCAGGACCTTAACACTGAAGCTTTCTTT.